The rows below give T cell receptor beta chains drawn from one sample of a study of memory CD4+ T cells and cytomegalovirus serostatus. Libraries were prepared by immunoSEQ multiplex PCR; TCRdb keeps only in-frame clonotypes and omits some of them. The data contain 80,000 to 100,000 clones, 75% to 90% of them singletons. Sequenced material: memory CD4+ T cells from blood. These TCRs come from an adult in good health and CMV-seropositive. The conserved cysteine and the conserved F or W are not part of the CDR3 here. Fields, in order: CDR3 length, V gene, CDR3 protein.

16 TRBV6-1 ASSELRDRGALNTEAF
15 TRBV18 ASSPYSMRAGRFEQY
11 TRBV7-2 ASSLRGTGELF
11 TRBV5-4 ASSLDVGQPQH
13 TRBV28 ASSATQLGFTEAF
16 TRBV18 ASSSFGGRGREDGELF
13 TRBV19 ASSPFGQGRAEAF
11 TRBV10-3 AISDRGAETQY
13 TRBV28 ASSSGQRTNEKLF
10 TRBV28 ASSLVPTEAF
9 TRBV7-3 ASSAGSEQY
9 TRBV28 ASSSRSTYN
11 TRBV11-3 ASSLGAEETQY
16 TRBV27 ASSLRGLDSLGFYGYT
10 TRBV19 ASNGTQETQY
12 TRBV6-1 AVRRQGGNYGYT
14 TRBV28 ASSSPTRSSGNTIY
13 TRBV5-1 ASSQGLAGNYEQY
16 TRBV19 ASSIDPSGSSAKNIQY
11 TRBV5-5 ASSLGQEYEQY
12 TRBV7-2 ASSLQSTNYGYT
10 TRBV27 ASSLEGYGYT
13 TRBV25-1 ASSAAQGGEETQY
13 TRBV7-9 ASSSQGATNEKLF
11 TRBV5-5 ASGAGVGGEQY
11 TRBV29-1 SAAQGFSYEQY